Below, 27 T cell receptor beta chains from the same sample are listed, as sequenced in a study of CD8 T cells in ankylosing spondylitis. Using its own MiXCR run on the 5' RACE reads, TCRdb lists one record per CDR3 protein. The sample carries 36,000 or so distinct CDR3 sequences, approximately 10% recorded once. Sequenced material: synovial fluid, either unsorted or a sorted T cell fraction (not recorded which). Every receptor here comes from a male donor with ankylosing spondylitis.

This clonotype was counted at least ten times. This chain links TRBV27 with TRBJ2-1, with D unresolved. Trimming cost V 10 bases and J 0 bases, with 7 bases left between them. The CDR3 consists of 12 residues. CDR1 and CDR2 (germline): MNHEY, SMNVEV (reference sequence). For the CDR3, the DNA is TGTGCCACCGCCCTCTCCTACAATGAGCAGTTCTTC. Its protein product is CATALSYNEQFF.

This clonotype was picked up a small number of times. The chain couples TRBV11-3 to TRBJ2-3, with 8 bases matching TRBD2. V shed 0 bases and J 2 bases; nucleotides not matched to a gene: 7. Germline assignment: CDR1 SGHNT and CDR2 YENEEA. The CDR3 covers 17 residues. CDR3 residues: CASSLDLTSGYTDTQYF. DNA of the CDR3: TGTGCCAGCAGCTTAGATCTTACTAGCGGATACACAGATACGCAGTATTTT. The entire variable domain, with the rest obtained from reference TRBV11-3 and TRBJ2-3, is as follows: EAGVVQSPRYKIIEKKQPVAFWCNPISGHNTLYWYLQNLGQGPELLIRYENEEAVDDSQLPKDRFSAERLKGVDSTLKIQPAELGDSAVYLCASSLDLTSGYTDTQYFGPGTRLTVL.

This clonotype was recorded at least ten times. The CDR3 protein is CSVEDGELFF. The CDR3 DNA reads TGCAGCGTTGAGGACGGGGAGCTGTTTTTT. The chain is built from TRBV29-1 and TRBJ2-2; D is unresolved. CDR3 length: 10 amino acids. V was pared by 3 bases and J by 7 bases, with 3 bases between. Germline lookup yields CDR1 SQVTM and CDR2 ANQGSEA.

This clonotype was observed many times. The CDR3 sequence is CASSVTGTASATNEKLFF. CDR3 nucleotides: TGTGCCAGCAGTGTCACAGGGACAGCAAGTGCAACTAATGAAAAACTGTTTTTT. This chain links TRBV2 with TRBJ1-4, with 7 nucleotides matching TRBD1. The germline V gene has CDR1 SNHLY and CDR2 FYNNEI. The J segment lost 0 bases and the V segment lost 4 bases, leaving 11 bases of the junction unmatched. There are 18 residues in the CDR3.

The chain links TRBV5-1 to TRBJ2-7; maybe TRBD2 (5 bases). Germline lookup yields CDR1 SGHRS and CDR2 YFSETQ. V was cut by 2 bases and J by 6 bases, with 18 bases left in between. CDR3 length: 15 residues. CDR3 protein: CASSFSTDLAGEQYF. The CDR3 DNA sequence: TGCGCCAGCAGCTTCAGTACGGACCTGGCGGGCGAGCAGTACTTC. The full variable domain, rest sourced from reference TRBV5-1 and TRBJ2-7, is KAGVTQTPRYLIKTRGQQVTLSCSPISGHRSVSWYQQTPGQGLQFLFEYFSETQRNKGNFPGRFSGRQFSNSRSEMNVSTLELGDSALYLCASSFSTDLAGEQYFGPGTRLTVT.

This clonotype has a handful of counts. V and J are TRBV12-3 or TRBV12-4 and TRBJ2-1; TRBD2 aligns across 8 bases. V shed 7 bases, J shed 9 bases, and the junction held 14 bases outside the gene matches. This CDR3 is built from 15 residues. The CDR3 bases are TGTGCCAGCACCCTACTAACGGGAGGGCCGGGTGAGCAGTTCTTC. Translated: CASTLLTGGPGEQFF.

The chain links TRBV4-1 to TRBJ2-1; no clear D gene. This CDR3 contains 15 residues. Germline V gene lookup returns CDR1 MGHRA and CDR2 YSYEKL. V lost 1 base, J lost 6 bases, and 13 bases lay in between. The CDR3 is CASSQGTTMGNEQFF. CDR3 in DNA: TGCGCCAGCAGCCAAGGCACCACAATGGGCAATGAGCAGTTCTTC.

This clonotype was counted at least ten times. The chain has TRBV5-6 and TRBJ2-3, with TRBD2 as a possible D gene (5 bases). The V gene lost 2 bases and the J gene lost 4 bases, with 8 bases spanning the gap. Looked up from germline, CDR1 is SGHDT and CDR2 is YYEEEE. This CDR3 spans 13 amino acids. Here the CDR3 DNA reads TGTGCCAGCAGCTTTGAGGGCGCAGATACGCAGTATTTT. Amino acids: CASSFEGADTQYF.

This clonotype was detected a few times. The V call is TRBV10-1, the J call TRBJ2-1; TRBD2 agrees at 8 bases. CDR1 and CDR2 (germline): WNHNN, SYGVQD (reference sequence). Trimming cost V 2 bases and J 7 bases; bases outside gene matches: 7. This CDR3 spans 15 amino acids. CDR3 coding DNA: TGCGCCAGCAGTGAGAGGGTAGCGGGATTGAATGAGCAGTTCTTC. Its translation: CASSERVAGLNEQFF.

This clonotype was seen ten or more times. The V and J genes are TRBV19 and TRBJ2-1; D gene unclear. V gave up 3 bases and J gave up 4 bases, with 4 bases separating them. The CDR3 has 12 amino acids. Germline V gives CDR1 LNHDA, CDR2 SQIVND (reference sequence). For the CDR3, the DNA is TGTGCCAGTAGTATGGAATACAATGAGCAGTTCTTC. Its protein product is CASSMEYNEQFF.

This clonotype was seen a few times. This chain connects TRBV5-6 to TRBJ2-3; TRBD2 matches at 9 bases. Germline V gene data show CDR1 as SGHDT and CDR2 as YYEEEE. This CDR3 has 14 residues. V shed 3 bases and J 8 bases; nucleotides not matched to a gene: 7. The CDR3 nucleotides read TGTGCCAGCAGCTCCGGGACTAGCAAGGTTACGCAGTATTTT. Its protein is CASSSGTSKVTQYF.

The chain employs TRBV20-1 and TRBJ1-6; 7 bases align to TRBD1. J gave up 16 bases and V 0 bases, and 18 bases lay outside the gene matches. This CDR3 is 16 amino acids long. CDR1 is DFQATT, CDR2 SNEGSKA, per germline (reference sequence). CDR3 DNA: TGCAGTGCTAGAGATCAGGGCAGGGGGGACCATTCAACACTCCACTTT. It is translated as CSARDQGRGDHSTLHF.

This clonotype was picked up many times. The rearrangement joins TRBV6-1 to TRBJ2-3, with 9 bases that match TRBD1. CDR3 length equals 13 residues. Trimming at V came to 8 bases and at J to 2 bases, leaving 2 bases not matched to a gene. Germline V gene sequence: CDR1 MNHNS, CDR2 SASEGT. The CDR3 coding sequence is TGTGCCAGCCGGGACAGGGTCACAGATACGCAGTATTTT. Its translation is CASRDRVTDTQYF.

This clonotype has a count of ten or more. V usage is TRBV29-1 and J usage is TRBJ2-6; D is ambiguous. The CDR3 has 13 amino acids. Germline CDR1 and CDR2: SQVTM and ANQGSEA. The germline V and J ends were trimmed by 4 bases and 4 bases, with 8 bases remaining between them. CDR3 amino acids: CSVVGSGANVLTF. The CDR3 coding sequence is TGCAGCGTTGTTGGTTCGGGGGCCAACGTCCTGACTTTC.

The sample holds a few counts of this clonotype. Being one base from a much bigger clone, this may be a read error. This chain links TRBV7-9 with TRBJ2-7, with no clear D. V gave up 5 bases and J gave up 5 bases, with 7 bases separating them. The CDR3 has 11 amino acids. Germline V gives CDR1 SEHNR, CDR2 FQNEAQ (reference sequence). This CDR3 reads CASSTRNEQYF. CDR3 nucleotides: TGTGCCAGCAGCACCCGGAACGAGCAGTACTTC. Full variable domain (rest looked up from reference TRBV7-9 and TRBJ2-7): DTGVSQNPRHKITKRGQNVTFRCDPISEHNRLYWYRQTLGQGPEFLTYFQNEAQLEKSRLLSDRFSAERPKGSFSTLEIQRTEQGDSAMYLCASSTRNEQYFGPGTRLTVT.

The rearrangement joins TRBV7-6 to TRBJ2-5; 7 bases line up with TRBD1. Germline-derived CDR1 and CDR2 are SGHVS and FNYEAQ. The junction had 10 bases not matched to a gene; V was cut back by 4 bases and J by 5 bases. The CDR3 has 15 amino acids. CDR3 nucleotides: TGTGCCAGCAGCTCAACGGACAGGTCCGGTGAGACCCAGTACTTC. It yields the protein CASSSTDRSGETQYF.

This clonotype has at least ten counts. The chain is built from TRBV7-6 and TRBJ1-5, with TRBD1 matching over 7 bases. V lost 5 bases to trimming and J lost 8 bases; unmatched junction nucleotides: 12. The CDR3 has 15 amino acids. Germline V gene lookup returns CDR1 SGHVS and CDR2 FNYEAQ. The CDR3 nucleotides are TGTGCCAGCAGCCCGGGGGGAGGGGGCGATGAGCCCCAGCATTTT. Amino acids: CASSPGGGGDEPQHF.

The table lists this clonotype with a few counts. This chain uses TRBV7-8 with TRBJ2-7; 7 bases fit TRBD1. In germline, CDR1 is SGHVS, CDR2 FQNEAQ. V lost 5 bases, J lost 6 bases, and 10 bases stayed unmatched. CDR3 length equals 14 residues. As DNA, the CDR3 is TGTGCCAGCAGCCGACCGGGACAGCTGGCCGAGCAGTACTTC. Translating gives CASSRPGQLAEQYF. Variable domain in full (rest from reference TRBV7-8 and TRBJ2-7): GAGVSQSPRYKVAKRGQDVALRCDPISGHVSLFWYQQALGQGPEFLTYFQNEAQLDKSGLPSDRFFAERPEGSVSTLKIQRTQQEDSAVYLCASSRPGQLAEQYFGPGTRLTVT.

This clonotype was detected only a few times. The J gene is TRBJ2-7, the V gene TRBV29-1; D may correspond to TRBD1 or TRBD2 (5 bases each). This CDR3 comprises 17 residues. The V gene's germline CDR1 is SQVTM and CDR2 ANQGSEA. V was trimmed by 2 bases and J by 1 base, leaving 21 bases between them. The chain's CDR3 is CSVEKGRGVGSSYEQYF. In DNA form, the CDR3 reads TGCAGCGTTGAAAAAGGGAGAGGGGTAGGAAGTTCCTACGAGCAGTACTTC.

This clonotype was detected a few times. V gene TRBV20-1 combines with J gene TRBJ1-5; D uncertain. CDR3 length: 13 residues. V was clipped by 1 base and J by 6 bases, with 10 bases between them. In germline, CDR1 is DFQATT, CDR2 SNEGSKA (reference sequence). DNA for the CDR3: TGCAGTGCTAGAGGGGCAGTGGCTCAGCCCCAGCATTTT. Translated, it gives CSARGAVAQPQHF.

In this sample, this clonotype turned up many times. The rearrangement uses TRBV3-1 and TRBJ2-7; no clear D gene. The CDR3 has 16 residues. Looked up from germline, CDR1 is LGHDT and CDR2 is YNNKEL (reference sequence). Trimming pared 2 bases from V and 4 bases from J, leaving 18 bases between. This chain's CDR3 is CASSQKDRVSGYEQYF. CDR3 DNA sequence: TGTGCCAGCAGCCAAAAGGACCGGGTCTCCGGTTACGAGCAGTACTTC.

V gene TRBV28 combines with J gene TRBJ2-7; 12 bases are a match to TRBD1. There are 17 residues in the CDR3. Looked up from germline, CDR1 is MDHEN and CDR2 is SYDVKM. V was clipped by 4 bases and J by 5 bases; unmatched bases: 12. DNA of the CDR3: TGTGCCAGCAGTTCGACGTACACGGGACAGGGGGCCCACGAGCAGTACTTC. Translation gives CASSSTYTGQGAHEQYF.

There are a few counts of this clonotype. The CDR3 DNA sequence: TGTGCCAGCAGCTTGGACCCTAGCGGGAGAATAGTGGGAGCAGATACGCAGTATTTT. Protein product: CASSLDPSGRIVGADTQYF. The chain recombines TRBV5-6 with TRBJ2-3, with 10 bases fitting TRBD2. V lost 0 bases, J lost 4 bases, and 14 bases stayed unmatched. Per germline, CDR1 SGHDT and CDR2 YYEEEE. CDR3 length: 19 residues.

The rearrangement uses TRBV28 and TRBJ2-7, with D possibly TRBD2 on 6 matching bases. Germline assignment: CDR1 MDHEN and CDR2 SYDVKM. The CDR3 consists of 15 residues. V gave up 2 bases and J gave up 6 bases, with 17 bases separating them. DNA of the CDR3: TGTGCCAGCAGTTTAGACGGGACTGGCCGCCGCGAGCAGTACTTC. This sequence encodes CASSLDGTGRREQYF.

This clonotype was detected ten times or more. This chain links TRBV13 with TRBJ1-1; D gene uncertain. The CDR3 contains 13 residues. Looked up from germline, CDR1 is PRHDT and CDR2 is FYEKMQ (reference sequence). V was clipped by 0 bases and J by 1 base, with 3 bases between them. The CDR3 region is CASSLGGNTEAFF. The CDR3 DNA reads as TGTGCCAGCAGCTTAGGAGGGAACACTGAAGCTTTCTTT.

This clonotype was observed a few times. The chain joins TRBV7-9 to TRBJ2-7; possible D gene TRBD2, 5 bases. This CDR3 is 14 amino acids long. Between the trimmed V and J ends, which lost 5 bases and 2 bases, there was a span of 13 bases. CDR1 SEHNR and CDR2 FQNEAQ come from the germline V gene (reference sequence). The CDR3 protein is CASSIDYIAYEQYF. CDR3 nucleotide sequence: TGTGCCAGCAGCATTGACTACATTGCCTACGAGCAGTACTTC. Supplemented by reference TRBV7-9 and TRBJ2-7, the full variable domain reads DTGVSQNPRHKITKRGQNVTFRCDPISEHNRLYWYRQTLGQGPEFLTYFQNEAQLEKSRLLSDRFSAERPKGSFSTLEIQRTEQGDSAMYLCASSIDYIAYEQYFGPGTRLTVT.

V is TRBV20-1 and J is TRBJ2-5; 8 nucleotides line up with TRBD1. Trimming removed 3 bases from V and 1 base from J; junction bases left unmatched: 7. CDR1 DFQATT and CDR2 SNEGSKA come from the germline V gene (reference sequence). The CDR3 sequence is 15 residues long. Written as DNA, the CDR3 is TGCAGTGCTAGCAGTCCCCAGGGGGCCCAAGAGACCCAGTACTTC. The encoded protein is CSASSPQGAQETQYF.